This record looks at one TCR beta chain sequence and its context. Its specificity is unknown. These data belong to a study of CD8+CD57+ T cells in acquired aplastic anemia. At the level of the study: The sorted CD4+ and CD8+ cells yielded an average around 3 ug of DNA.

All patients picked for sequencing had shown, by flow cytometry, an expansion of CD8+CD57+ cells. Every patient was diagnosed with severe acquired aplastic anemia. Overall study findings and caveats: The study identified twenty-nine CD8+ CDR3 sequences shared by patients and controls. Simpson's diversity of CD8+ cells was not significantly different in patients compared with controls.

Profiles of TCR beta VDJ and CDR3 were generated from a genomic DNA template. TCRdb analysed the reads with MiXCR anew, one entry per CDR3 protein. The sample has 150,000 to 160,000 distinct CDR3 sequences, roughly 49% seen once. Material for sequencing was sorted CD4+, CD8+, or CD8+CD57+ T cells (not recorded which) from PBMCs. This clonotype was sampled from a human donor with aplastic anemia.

The CDR3 here is CASFSGLARSQDEQYF. The CDR3 nucleotides are TGTGCCAGCTTTAGCGGTCTGGCCAGGAGTCAGGACGAGCAGTACTTC. The rearrangement uses TRBV6-1 and TRBJ2-7; a possible D gene is TRBD2 (6 bases). The CDR3 spans 16 residues. Trimming shortened V by 8 bases and J by 5 bases, and 25 bases separated the two germline ends. The germline CDR1 and CDR2 sequences are MNHNS and SASEGT.